The 24 T cell receptor beta chains listed next were all sequenced from one sample in a study of T cell responses to AZD1222 COVID-19 vaccine. Generated by immunoSEQ multiplex PCR, the TCRdb table keeps only in-frame clones and is missing some. The table includes around 160,000 clones, less than 95% detected once. The starting material was peripheral blood, obtained on day 0 of AZD1222 vaccination. The source is an adult in good health.

This sequence joins TRBV28 and TRBJ1-5, with D possibly being TRBD1 (5 bases). CDR1 MDHEN and CDR2 SYDVKM come from the germline V gene. V lost 6 bases, J lost 4 bases, and 10 bases lay in between. The CDR3 contains 13 residues. The CDR3 DNA reads as TGTGCCAGCAGGCAGGGCGGGAATCAGCCCCAGCATTTT. Amino acid sequence: CASRQGGNQPQHF.

The CDR3 coding sequence is TGTGCCAGCAGCCCTCGACAGGCTCGGATGAACACTGAAGCTTTCTTT. The encoded protein is CASSPRQARMNTEAFF. The chain has TRBV7-8 and TRBJ1-1, with D perhaps TRBD1 (6 bases). Germline V gives CDR1 SGHVS, CDR2 FQNEAQ. Trimming took 5 bases from V and 0 from J, leaving 16 bases between them. There are 16 residues in the CDR3.

The chain joins TRBV28 to TRBJ1-5; TRBD1 agrees at 12 bases. Germline values: CDR1 MDHEN, CDR2 SYDVKM. V lost 6 bases and J lost 6; bases outside the gene matches: 9. This CDR3 contains 16 residues. This CDR3 reads CASSTTGTGGSQPQHF. CDR3 nucleotide sequence: TGTGCCAGCAGCACTACCGGGACAGGGGGCTCTCAGCCCCAGCATTTT.

The genes are TRBV7-8 and TRBJ2-7; D assignment may be TRBD1 or TRBD2 (6 bases each). Germline CDR1 reads SGHVS; CDR2 reads FQNEAQ. Trimming took 5 bases from V and 3 from J, leaving 11 bases between them. The CDR3 covers 13 residues. The DNA for the CDR3 is TGTGCCAGCAGCGGGGGGCCCAACTACGAGCAGTACTTC. Translated, it gives CASSGGPNYEQYF.

The V and J genes are TRBV3-1 (or the pseudogene TRBV3-2) and TRBJ1-5; no clear D gene. The CDR3 is 16 residues long. CDR1 LGHDT and CDR2 YNNKEL come from the germline V gene (reference sequence). V shed 1 base and J shed 7 bases, with 17 bases lying between them. The CDR3 nucleotides are TGTGCCAGCAGCCAAGCTCCCCTGACCAAGACCCAGCCCCAGCATTTT. The encoded protein is CASSQAPLTKTQPQHF.

The chain uses TRBV5-1 and TRBJ1-5; D might be TRBD1 (6 bases). The CDR3 contains 16 residues. The germline CDR1 and CDR2 sequences are SGHRS and YFSETQ. V was cut by 7 bases and J by 0 bases, with 17 bases left in between. Written as DNA, the CDR3 is TGCGCCAGCCGCCTTGGGACATTCGATAGCAATCAGCCCCAGCATTTT. Translation gives CASRLGTFDSNQPQHF.

The chain is built from TRBV10-3 and TRBJ1-2, with unresolved D. The CDR3 covers 15 residues. Germline loops: CDR1 ENHRY, CDR2 SYGVKD. V was pared by 2 bases and J by 8 bases, with 18 bases between. The CDR3 DNA reads TGTGCCATCAGTGAGGTACTTTCTGTCGAAGGGGGCTACACCTTC. Translation: CAISEVLSVEGGYTF.

The rearrangement links TRBV29-1 to TRBJ2-7; TRBD2 matches 8 bases. The CDR3 totals 15 residues. The germline V gene has CDR1 SQVTM and CDR2 ANQGSEA. The V gene end was trimmed by 6 bases and the J gene end by 2 bases; junction bases not matched to a gene: 12. CDR3 sequence reads: CSVSAHAGGPYEQYF. CDR3 coding DNA: TGCAGCGTGAGCGCCCACGCGGGAGGACCCTACGAGCAGTACTTC.

The V and J genes are TRBV15 and TRBJ1-6, with 7 nucleotides matching TRBD1. Germline CDR1 and CDR2: LNHNV and YYDKDF (reference sequence). CDR3 length: 17 amino acids. With 0 bases clipped from V and 7 bases from J, the junction kept 9 bases outside the gene matches. DNA of the CDR3: TGTGCCACCAGCAGAGATCCAGGGGGTGTTGTGAATTCACCCCTCCACTTT. Translating gives CATSRDPGGVVNSPLHF.

The CDR3 here is CASSLISGSGFLDEQFF. The DNA for the CDR3 is TGTGCCAGCAGTTTAATCAGCGGGAGTGGGTTTTTAGATGAGCAGTTCTTC. J is TRBJ2-1 and V is TRBV28, with 8 nucleotides matching TRBD2. Germline V lookup: CDR1 MDHEN, CDR2 SYDVKM. This CDR3 has 17 residues. The V segment lost 2 bases and the J segment 8 bases; nucleotides outside the gene matches: 14. Drawing the rest from reference TRBV28 and TRBJ2-1, the complete variable domain is DVKVTQSSRYLVKRTGEKVFLECVQDMDHENMFWYRQDPGLGLRLIYFSYDVKMKEKGDIPEGYSVSREKKERFSLILESASTNQTSMYLCASSLISGSGFLDEQFFGPGTRLTVL.

The V call is TRBV24-1, the J call TRBJ2-1, with D uncertain. The CDR3 is made up of 12 amino acids. Per germline, CDR1 KGHDR and CDR2 SFDVKD. V dropped 1 base and J dropped 4 bases, with 1 base sitting between them. The CDR3 DNA is TGTGCCACCAGTGATTTTTACAATGAGCAGTTCTTC. Translated, it gives CATSDFYNEQFF.

The rearrangement uses TRBV4-2 and TRBJ1-4, with D possibly TRBD1 on 5 matching bases. CDR1 is LGHNA, CDR2 YNFKEQ, per germline. CDR3 length equals 15 residues. V dropped 0 bases and J dropped 5 bases, with 10 bases sitting between them. The CDR3 DNA is TGTGCCAGCAGCCAAGAACGGGACCCCAATGAAAAACTGTTTTTT. It specifies CASSQERDPNEKLFF.

This chain joins TRBV4-1 and TRBJ1-2; TRBD1 is a possible D gene (5 bases). Germline V gives CDR1 MGHRA, CDR2 YSYEKL. The CDR3 totals 15 residues. V was clipped by 0 bases and J by 5 bases, with 13 bases between them. The CDR3 here is CASSQEISGTYGYTF. The CDR3 DNA is TGCGCCAGCAGCCAAGAAATTTCAGGGACGTATGGCTACACCTTC.

This chain uses TRBV6-1 with TRBJ2-7, with 12 nucleotides matching TRBD2. V lost 3 bases to trimming and J lost 6 bases; unmatched junction nucleotides: 21. The germline gives CDR1 MNHNS, CDR2 SASEGT. The CDR3 has 20 residues. CDR3 region: CASSDKPPGTSGPVRGEQYF. In DNA, the CDR3 is TGTGCCAGCAGTGACAAGCCCCCTGGGACTAGCGGGCCCGTTCGGGGCGAGCAGTACTTC.

The V and J genes are TRBV19 and TRBJ2-1; D remains unclear. Germline CDR1 LNHDA, CDR2 SQIVND (reference sequence). This CDR3 is built from 11 residues. V gave up 4 bases and J gave up 8 bases, with 6 bases separating them. The CDR3 loop reads CASSTMDEQFF. The CDR3 DNA reads TGTGCCAGTAGTACGATGGATGAGCAGTTCTTC.

The chain is built from TRBV7-8 and TRBJ1-5, with unresolved D. Deletions cut 1 base from V and 3 bases from J, with 7 bases between. The CDR3 spans 14 residues. Germline CDR1 is SGHVS and CDR2 is FQNEAQ. This CDR3 reads CASSLEAANQPQHF. DNA for the CDR3: TGTGCCAGCAGCTTAGAGGCAGCCAATCAGCCCCAGCATTTT.

The J gene is TRBJ1-2, the V gene TRBV5-1, with TRBD1 identical over 7 bases. The V segment lost 0 bases and the J segment 9 bases; nucleotides outside the gene matches: 8. The CDR3 sequence is 14 residues long. Germline V gives CDR1 SGHRS, CDR2 YFSETQ. CDR3 DNA: TGCGCCAGCAGCTTGGGGTCAGGGGGTGTGAGCTACACCTTC. Translated, it gives CASSLGSGGVSYTF.

In its sample, this clone was seen once. The chain recombines TRBV7-6 with TRBJ2-2; tentative D call: TRBD2 (5 bases). Germline V gene data show CDR1 as SGHVS and CDR2 as FNYEAQ. V lost 1 base, J lost 8 bases, and 17 bases lay in between. CDR3 length equals 16 residues. CDR3 amino acids: CASSLVYRGAKGELFF. The CDR3 region has the DNA TGTGCCAGCAGCTTAGTCTATCGGGGAGCGAAAGGGGAGCTGTTTTTT. Full variable domain (remainder filled in from reference TRBV7-6 and TRBJ2-2): GAGVSQSPRYKVTKRGQDVALRCDPISGHVSLYWYRQALGQGPEFLTYFNYEAQQDKSGLPNDRFSAERPEGSISTLTIQRTEQRDSAMYRCASSLVYRGAKGELFFGEGSRLTVL.

This clone was counted once. The genes are TRBV6-5 and TRBJ1-1; D is unclear. Germline CDR1 is MNHEY and CDR2 is SVGAGI. The V end lost 0 bases, the J end lost 0 bases, and 11 bases lay between the germline ends. CDR3 length: 16 residues. The CDR3 protein is CASSYSEGRLNTEAFF. In DNA form, the CDR3 reads TGTGCCAGCAGTTACTCGGAAGGGCGCCTGAACACTGAAGCTTTCTTT.

This clone was recorded only once. Other DNA sequences in this specimen translate into the identical CDR3. J is TRBJ1-3 and V is TRBV12-3 or TRBV12-4; no clear D. Trimming pared 1 base from V and 5 bases from J, leaving 0 bases between. The CDR3 is 11 amino acids. CDR3 in amino acids: CASSLGNTIYF. The CDR3 region has the DNA TGTGCCAGCAGTTTAGGAAACACCATATATTTT.

This chain joins TRBV28 and TRBJ1-1, with D perhaps matching TRBD1 (5 bases). Trimming shortened V by 7 bases and J by 7 bases, and 28 bases separated the two germline ends. This CDR3 region has 17 residues. Germline V gene lookup returns CDR1 MDHEN and CDR2 SYDVKM. CDR3 DNA sequence: TGTGCCAGCACCCCCAGGTCCGGACATAGGAAGGGCGGTGAAGCTTTCTTT. Amino acid sequence: CASTPRSGHRKGGEAFF.

The J gene is TRBJ1-2, the V gene TRBV7-9, with D possibly matching TRBD1 (5 bases). Germline-derived CDR1 and CDR2 are SEHNR and FQNEAQ (reference sequence). The CDR3 is made up of 15 amino acids. Trimming shortened V by 5 bases and J by 0 bases, and 13 bases separated the two germline ends. The CDR3 loop is CASSLGAVANYGYTF. DNA of the CDR3: TGTGCCAGCAGCCTCGGGGCTGTGGCTAACTATGGCTACACCTTC.

The chain carries TRBV11-1 and TRBJ2-7; D is perhaps TRBD2 (5 bases). Trimming shortened V by 3 bases and J by 2 bases, and 5 bases separated the two germline ends. Germline CDR1 SGHAT, CDR2 FQDESV (reference sequence). This CDR3 is built from 12 residues. CDR3 in amino acids: CASSLGAYEQYF. The CDR3 DNA follows: TGTGCCAGCAGCTTGGGAGCCTACGAGCAGTACTTC.

The CDR3 sequence: CASSRSSSRGRDYEQYF. The CDR3, as DNA: TGTGCCAGCAGCCGTAGTTCGTCGCGGGGGCGCGACTACGAGCAGTACTTC. J is TRBJ2-7 and V is TRBV9; D perhaps matches TRBD2 (7 bases). The V gene's germline CDR1 is SGDLS and CDR2 YYNGEE. Between the trimmed V and J ends, which lost 4 bases and 3 bases, there was a span of 23 bases. This CDR3 region has 17 residues.